A selection of T cell receptor beta chains follows, all from one sample in a study of response to subunit inactivated influenza vaccine. TCRdb recomputed calls from the RT-PCR reads with MiXCR, one row per CDR3 protein. This table has about 180,000 distinct CDR3 sequences, about 9% appearing once. Sequences were derived from non-naive T cells sorted from PBMCs, sampled on the day of vaccination. The receptors derive from a man aged 45-65 years who received an inactivated influenza vaccine. CDR3s include the opening cysteine and the closing phenylalanine or tryptophan. A D gene is named only where the DNA matches it firmly. Not every row has a clone size; where given, it reads once, few, many or a size class.

few	15	.	TRBV30	TRBJ1-1	TGTGCCTGGAGTGTACTCTGGTTAGGAGGGACTGGAGCTTTCTTT	CAWSVLWLGGTGAFF
.	12	.	TRBV20-1	TRBJ2-6	TGCAGTGGGAACTCTGGGGCCAACGTCCTGACTTTC	CSGNSGANVLTF
many	15	TRBD2	TRBV20-1	TRBJ2-1	TGCAGTCTCAGGCTTGGCGGGAGGGATCACAATGAGCAGTTCTTC	CSLRLGGRDHNEQFF
.	14	.	TRBV20-1	TRBJ2-3	TGCAGTGCTAAATGGGCCCCGAACACAGATACGCAGTATTTT	CSAKWAPNTDTQYF
few	15	.	TRBV5-8	TRBJ2-1	TGTGCCAGCAGATCTCCAGATTGGGGGGACAATGAGCAGTTCTTC	CASRSPDWGDNEQFF
few	15	TRBD1	TRBV4-3	TRBJ1-1	TGCGCCAGCAGCCAGGGCGGGACAGCGAACACTGAAGCTTTCTTT	CASSQGGTANTEAFF
few	14	TRBD2	TRBV12-3/TRBV12-4	TRBJ2-1	TGTGCCAGCAGTATAAGCGGGGGGTTTAATGAGCAGTTCTTC	CASSISGGFNEQFF
.	14	.	TRBV4-1	TRBJ1-2	TGCGCCAGCAGCCAAGGGACACTTCAAGGAGGCTACACCTTC	CASSQGTLQGGYTF
many	13	.	TRBV24-1	TRBJ2-1	TGTGCCACCAGTGAGGTACTAGGCGGTGAGCAGTTCTTC	CATSEVLGGEQFF
many	21	.	TRBV14	TRBJ2-6	TGTGCCAGCAGCCAAAAATCTCCGGGCTCCATCCTTAGCTCTGGGGCCAACGTCCTGACTTTC	CASSQKSPGSILSSGANVLTF